Presented here are 18 T cell receptor beta chains from one specimen sequenced in a study of long-term antiretroviral therapy in people with HIV. At the survey level, the v3.0 immunoSEQ assay was run. Only in-frame clones appear in the TCRdb table, and some are missing; sequencing was by immunoSEQ multiplex PCR. Of some 28,000 clones listed, about 82% were seen once; the top ten hold 4.8%. The sample was unsorted PBMCs, taken 0.8 years after starting antiretroviral therapy. The origin of the receptors is a young woman with HIV.

This sequence joins TRBV10-3 and TRBJ2-1, with unresolved D. Germline lookup yields CDR1 ENHRY and CDR2 SYGVKD. Trimming took 2 bases from V and 3 from J, leaving 11 bases between them. The CDR3 is 15 amino acids. In DNA form, the CDR3 reads TGTGCCATCAGTGAGACGCGGTCATACTACAATGAGCAGTTCTTC. The encoded protein is CAISETRSYYNEQFF.

The chain is built from TRBV27 and TRBJ2-7; D unclear. CDR1 and CDR2 (germline): MNHEY, SMNVEV (reference sequence). The CDR3 is made up of 13 amino acids. V was shortened by 5 bases and J by 4 bases, with 12 bases between the two germline ends. CDR3 nucleotides: TGTGCCAGCAGTCCCACTGGACGATACGAGCAGTACTTC. As protein: CASSPTGRYEQYF.

The genes are TRBV18 and TRBJ1-1; 7 nucleotides agree with TRBD1. V trimming: 5 bases; J trimming: 0 bases; junction bases outside the gene matches: 0. CDR1 KGHSH and CDR2 LQKENI come from the germline V gene. The CDR3 consists of 13 residues. This chain's CDR3 is CASSGQVNTEAFF. In nucleotides, the CDR3 is TGTGCCAGCTCAGGACAGGTGAACACTGAAGCTTTCTTT.

V and J are TRBV10-3 and TRBJ2-1; the match to TRBD2 covers 8 bases. V gave up 5 bases and J gave up 8 bases; unmatched junction bases: 8. Per the germline V gene, CDR1 is ENHRY and CDR2 is SYGVKD. The CDR3 length is 14 residues. CDR3 in amino acids: CAISRRGGIDEQFF. CDR3 sequence (DNA): TGTGCCATCAGTCGCCGCGGGGGGATAGATGAGCAGTTCTTC.

This chain links TRBV29-1 with TRBJ1-2; 7 bases agree with TRBD1. Trimming cost V 4 bases and J 11 bases; bases outside gene matches: 10. CDR1 is SQVTM and CDR2 is ANQGSEA in the germline V gene. The CDR3 is 12 residues long. As DNA, the CDR3 is TGCAGCGTTGCGGGGGACAGCGAAGGATACACCTTC. Its translation: CSVAGDSEGYTF.

The chain links TRBV11-2 to TRBJ2-3; D perhaps matches TRBD1 (6 bases). The CDR3 is made up of 15 amino acids. CDR1 is SGHAT and CDR2 is FQNNGV in the germline V gene. Trimming stripped 3 bases from V and 2 bases from J, with 12 bases between. The DNA for the CDR3 is TGTGCCAGCAGCTTCACAGGGAGAGCCACAGATACGCAGTATTTT. This sequence encodes CASSFTGRATDTQYF.

This chain connects TRBV7-2 to TRBJ2-5; 10 bases line up with TRBD2. Germline values: CDR1 SGHTA, CDR2 FQGNSA. Trimming removed 6 bases from V and 4 bases from J; junction bases left unmatched: 5. This CDR3 contains 14 residues. This CDR3 is CASSSQRGGETQYF. As DNA, the CDR3 is TGTGCCAGCAGTTCCCAGCGGGGGGGAGAGACCCAGTACTTC.

Here the CDR3 reads CAWMGQMNTEAFF. The CDR3 coding sequence is TGTGCCTGGATGGGCCAGATGAACACTGAAGCTTTCTTT. The chain has TRBV30 and TRBJ1-1, with D hard to call. The V end was cut by 4 bases, the J end by 0 bases, with 9 bases between. This CDR3 comprises 13 residues. Germline-derived CDR1 and CDR2 are GTSNPN and SVGIG (reference sequence).

This clone was seen just once. The rearrangement uses TRBV6-6 and TRBJ1-3; D remains ambiguous. The V and J ends lost 6 bases and 0 bases respectively, with 9 bases between them. Looked up from germline, CDR1 is MNHNY and CDR2 is SVGAGI (reference sequence). This CDR3 is 14 amino acids long. Here the CDR3 reads CASRNSYSGNTIYF. The CDR3 DNA reads as TGTGCCAGCAGGAACTCTTACTCTGGAAACACCATATATTTT.

The chain uses TRBV5-1 and TRBJ1-6, with D unclear. Germline lookup yields CDR1 SGHRS and CDR2 YFSETQ. The CDR3 length is 15 residues. Trimming took 2 bases from V and 7 from J, leaving 13 bases between them. For the CDR3, the DNA is TGCGCCAGCAGCTTAGGTGAGGCGTGGAATTCACCCCTCCACTTT. It codes for CASSLGEAWNSPLHF.

This clone showed up just once. CDR3 nucleotides: TGTGCCTGGAGCCGCGGGAGCTCCTACAATGAGCAGTTCTTC. It encodes CAWSRGSSYNEQFF. The V gene is TRBV30, the J gene TRBJ2-1, with TRBD2 matching 7 bases. The CDR3 totals 14 residues. V gave up 3 bases and J gave up 0 bases; unmatched junction bases: 2. CDR1 and CDR2 (germline): GTSNPN, SVGIG (reference sequence).

CDR3 DNA: TGTGCCAGCAGTGACCCCCCTGTAGGGTACAACACTGAAGCTTTCTTT. This encodes CASSDPPVGYNTEAFF. The chain combines TRBV6-1 with TRBJ1-1; D is uncertain. The V end was cut by 3 bases, the J end by 2 bases, with 16 bases between. The V gene's germline CDR1 is MNHNS and CDR2 SASEGT. This CDR3 has 16 amino acids.

This sequence joins TRBV19 and TRBJ1-2, with 7 positions matching TRBD1. Germline V gene sequence: CDR1 LNHDA, CDR2 SQIVND (reference sequence). Unmatched junction bases numbered 14, after V lost 7 bases and J lost 0 bases. There are 17 residues in the CDR3. The DNA of the CDR3 is TGTGCCAGTACCCTAAGTGTCGGGACAGTAACTAACTATGGCTACACCTTC. Its translation is CASTLSVGTVTNYGYTF.

The chain carries TRBV12-5 and TRBJ1-6; D unclear. CDR3 length: 11 residues. CDR1 and CDR2 from the germline V gene are LGHNT and FRNRAP. The ends were cut back, 4 bases at V and 7 bases at J, with 2 bases in the middle. The CDR3 sequence is CASGSNSPLHF. The CDR3 bases are TGTGCTAGTGGTTCCAATTCACCCCTCCACTTT.

V usage is TRBV4-1 and J usage is TRBJ1-2, with D perhaps matching TRBD1 (5 bases). V was cut by 2 bases and J by 0 bases, with 16 bases left in between. Germline CDR1 reads MGHRA; CDR2 reads YSYEKL. The CDR3 has 17 amino acids. The CDR3 DNA sequence: TGCGCCAGCAGCCAACTTTGGGGCCCGGGGGCTAACTATGGCTACACCTTC. Translated: CASSQLWGPGANYGYTF.

The chain is built from TRBV9 and TRBJ1-6; D is undetermined. V lost 0 bases to trimming and J lost 6 bases, with 7 bases between them. CDR1 and CDR2 (germline): SGDLS, YYNGEE. The CDR3 totals 14 residues. DNA for the CDR3: TGTGCCAGCAGCGTAGGGGGTATTAATTCACCCCTCCACTTT. This translates into CASSVGGINSPLHF.

This clone was seen a handful of times. V is TRBV29-1 and J is TRBJ1-4, with TRBD1 identical over 7 bases. This CDR3 is built from 13 residues. V shed 4 bases and J 6 bases; nucleotides not matched to a gene: 5. The germline V gene encodes CDR1 SQVTM and CDR2 ANQGSEA. CDR3 protein: CSVVGGDHEKLFF. CDR3 DNA sequence: TGCAGCGTTGTAGGGGGCGACCATGAAAAACTGTTTTTT.

The V gene is TRBV15, the J gene TRBJ1-4; D not resolved. The CDR3 extends over 15 amino acids. In germline, CDR1 is LNHNV, CDR2 YYDKDF (reference sequence). With 3 bases removed from V and 5 bases from J, the gap between germline ends came to 13 bases. DNA of the CDR3: TGTGCCACCAGCAGTGGGAGGAATCGGAATGAAAAACTGTTTTTT. Amino acids: CATSSGRNRNEKLFF. Based on the CDR3 plus reference TRBV15 and TRBJ1-4, the full variable domain is DAMVIQNPRYQVTQFGKPVTLSCSQTLNHNVMYWYQQKSSQAPKLLFHYYDKDFNNEADTPDNFQSRRPNTSFCFLDIRSPGLGDTAMYLCATSSGRNRNEKLFFGSGTQLSVL.